This TCR beta chain was identified in a study of blood T cell repertoires in COVID-19. Study at large: T cells, B-cell-depleted T cells, or PBMCs supplied cDNA or gDNA.

In the original processing: Quantification of nucleated cells was approximated via reference gene primer amplification. The protocol was immunoSEQ multiplex PCR, while the TCRdb copy is restricted to in-frame clones and leaves out a portion. V, J and clone size are taken as reported in that table, and D and trimming were inferred from the DNA itself. The sample contains some 100,000 clones, approximately 84% of which appear only once. V was pared by 0 bases and J by 2 bases, with 1 base of the junction left unmatched. This CDR3 has 16 amino acids. Germline V gene lookup returns CDR1 SGHDT and CDR2 YYEEEE.

Source material: peripheral blood. The sequence was collected from a woman aged 60 to 75 with acute or convalescent COVID-19. The rearrangement links TRBV5-6 to TRBJ2-3; 12 bases match TRBD2. The CDR3 region has the DNA TGTGCCAGCAGCTTGGGGACTAGCGGGGTCACAGATACGCAGTATTTT. Its protein is CASSLGTSGVTDTQYF.